Reported below is one T cell receptor beta chain. Clones were sequenced by immunoSEQ multiplex PCR, and TCRdb holds only the in-frame ones, with some missing. The sample consists of some 26,000 clones, about four fifths of them appearing once. The V gene's germline CDR1 is PRHDT and CDR2 FYEKMQ (reference sequence). The CDR3 runs 13 residues. V lost 6 bases to trimming and J lost 12 bases, with 15 bases between them. This sample is part of a study of blood T cell repertoires in COVID-19. The receptor was isolated from a man in his sixties or seventies with acute or convalescent COVID-19. This rearrangement joins TRBV13 to TRBJ1-6; tentative D call: TRBD1 (5 bases). Specimen: peripheral blood. The CDR3 sequence is CASRRSGEGPLHF. In DNA, the CDR3 is TGTGCCAGCAGGCGTTCGGGGGAAGGACCCCTCCACTTT.